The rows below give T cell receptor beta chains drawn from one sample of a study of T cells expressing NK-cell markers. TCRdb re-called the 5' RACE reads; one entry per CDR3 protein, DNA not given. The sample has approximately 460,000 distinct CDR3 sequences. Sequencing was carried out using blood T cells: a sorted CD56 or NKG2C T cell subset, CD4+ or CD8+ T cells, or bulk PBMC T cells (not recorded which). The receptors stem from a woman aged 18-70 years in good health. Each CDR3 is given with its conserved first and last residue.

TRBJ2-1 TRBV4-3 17 CASSQDPSGGGYNEQFF
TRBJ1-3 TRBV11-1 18 CASSLEGGRARSGNTIYF
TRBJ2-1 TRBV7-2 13 CASSHNRGNEQFF
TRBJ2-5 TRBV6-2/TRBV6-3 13 CASGGHTQETQYF
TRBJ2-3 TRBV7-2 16 CASSGLAGIVTDTQYF
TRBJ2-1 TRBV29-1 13 CSGDPQLSNEQFF
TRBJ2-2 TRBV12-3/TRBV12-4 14 CASSYRGGTGELFF
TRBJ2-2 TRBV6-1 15 CASTERRQGTGELFF
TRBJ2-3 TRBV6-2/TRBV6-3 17 CASSYSAAGGHTDTQYF
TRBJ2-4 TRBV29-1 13 CSVRPLAKNIQYF
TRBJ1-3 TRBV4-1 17 CASSQQDLISSGNTIYF
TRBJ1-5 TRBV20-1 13 CSARFGGGRPQHF
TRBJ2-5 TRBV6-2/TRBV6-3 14 CASSYSTETETQYF
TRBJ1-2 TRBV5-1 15 CASSFDGQGSYGYTF
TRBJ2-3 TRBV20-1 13 CSALAGSTDTQYF
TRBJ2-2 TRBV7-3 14 CASSSGTLAGELFF
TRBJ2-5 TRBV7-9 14 CASSLISVGETQYF
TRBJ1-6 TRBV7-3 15 CASSSTGGYNSPLHF
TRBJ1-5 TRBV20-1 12 CSATGLNQPQHF
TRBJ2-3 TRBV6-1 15 CASTDRTGDIDTQYF
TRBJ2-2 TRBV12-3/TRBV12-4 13 CASSFGGNGELFF
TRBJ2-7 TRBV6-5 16 CASSFLKRAVAYEQYF
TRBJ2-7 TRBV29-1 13 CSAGGQGTYEQYF
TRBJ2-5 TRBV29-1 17 CSALPRQQGLGQETQYF
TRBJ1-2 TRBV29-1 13 CSVGGTGPYGYTF
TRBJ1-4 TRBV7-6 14 CASSLSVGDEKLFF
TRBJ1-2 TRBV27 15 CASSLYVGGTYGYTF
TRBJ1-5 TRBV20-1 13 CSARTGSHQPQHF
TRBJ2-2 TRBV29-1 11 CSVEDPGELFF